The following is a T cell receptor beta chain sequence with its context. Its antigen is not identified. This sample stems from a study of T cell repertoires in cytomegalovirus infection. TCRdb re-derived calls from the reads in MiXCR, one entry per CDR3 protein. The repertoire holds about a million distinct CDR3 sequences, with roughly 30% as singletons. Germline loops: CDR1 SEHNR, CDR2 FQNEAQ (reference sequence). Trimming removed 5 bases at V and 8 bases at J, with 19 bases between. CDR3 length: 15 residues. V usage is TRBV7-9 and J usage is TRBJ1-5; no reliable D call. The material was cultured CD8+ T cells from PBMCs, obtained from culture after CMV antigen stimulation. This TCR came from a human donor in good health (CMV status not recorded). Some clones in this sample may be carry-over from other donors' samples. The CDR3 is CASSPTGGQAEPQHF. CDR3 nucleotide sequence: TGTGCCAGCAGCCCTACGGGTGGGCAGGCCGAGCCCCAGCATTTT.